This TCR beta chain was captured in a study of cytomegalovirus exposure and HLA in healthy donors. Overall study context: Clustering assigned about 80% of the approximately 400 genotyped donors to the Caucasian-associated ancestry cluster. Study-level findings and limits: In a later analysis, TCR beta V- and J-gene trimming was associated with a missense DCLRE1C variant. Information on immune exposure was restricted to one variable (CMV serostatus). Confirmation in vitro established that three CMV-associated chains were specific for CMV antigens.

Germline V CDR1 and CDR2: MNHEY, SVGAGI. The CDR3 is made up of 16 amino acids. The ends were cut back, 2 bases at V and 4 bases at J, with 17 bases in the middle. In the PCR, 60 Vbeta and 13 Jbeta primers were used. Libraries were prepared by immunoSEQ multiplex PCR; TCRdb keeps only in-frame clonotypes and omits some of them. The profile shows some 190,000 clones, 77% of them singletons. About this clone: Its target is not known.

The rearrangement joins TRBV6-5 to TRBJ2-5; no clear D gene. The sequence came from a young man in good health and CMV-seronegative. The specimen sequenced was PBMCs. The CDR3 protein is CASSYAPLTLTETQYF. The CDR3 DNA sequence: TGTGCCAGCAGTTACGCGCCTCTCACCCTAACAGAGACCCAGTACTTC.